The rows below give T cell receptor beta chains drawn from one sample of a study of blood T cells in healthy people across ages. TCRdb reprocessed the 5' RACE reads with MiXCR, giving one entry per CDR3 protein. The table has around 650,000 distinct CDR3 sequences, 40% to 45% seen once. Sequenced material: blood. These TCRs come from a man at least 80 years old in good health. Each CDR3 is given with its conserved first and last residue. Fields, in order: V gene, J gene, D gene, clone size, CDR3 DNA, CDR3 protein. D genes are given only for firm matches. Rows give clone size only sometimes, using once, few, many, or a class for an expanded clone.

v_call: TRBV5-6
j_call: TRBJ2-1
d_call: NA
clone_size: NA
cdr3_nt: TGTGCCAGCAGCGACGTGGCAGTCCCCTACGAGCAGTTCTTC
cdr3_aa: CASSDVAVPYEQFF

v_call: TRBV7-9
j_call: TRBJ1-5
d_call: NA
clone_size: NA
cdr3_nt: TGTGCCAGCAGCCCGACCGGGACGGCTTACAATCAGCCCCAGCATTTT
cdr3_aa: CASSPTGTAYNQPQHF

v_call: TRBV25-1
j_call: TRBJ2-3
d_call: TRBD2
clone_size: NA
cdr3_nt: TGTGCCAGCAGTGAGGGGACTAGCGGGAGTGGAGATACACAGTATTTT
cdr3_aa: CASSEGTSGSGDTQYF

v_call: TRBV20-1
j_call: TRBJ2-7
d_call: NA
clone_size: few
cdr3_nt: TGCAGTGCTAGGCCTCCTGGACAGGGAGCGGGGGAGCAGTACTTC
cdr3_aa: CSARPPGQGAGEQYF

v_call: TRBV5-1
j_call: TRBJ2-1
d_call: NA
clone_size: few
cdr3_nt: TGCGCCAGCAGCGTCATGACAAGGGTTAATGAGCAGTTCTTC
cdr3_aa: CASSVMTRVNEQFF

v_call: TRBV5-1
j_call: TRBJ2-7
d_call: TRBD2
clone_size: NA
cdr3_nt: TGCGCCAGCCCGGGGGGACTCTACGAGCAGTACTTC
cdr3_aa: CASPGGLYEQYF

v_call: TRBV24-1
j_call: TRBJ2-1
d_call: TRBD1
clone_size: NA
cdr3_nt: TGTGCCACCAGTGAACCGACAGGGGGGACCTACAATGAGCAGTTCTTC
cdr3_aa: CATSEPTGGTYNEQFF

v_call: TRBV6-2/TRBV6-3
j_call: TRBJ2-3
d_call: TRBD2
clone_size: NA
cdr3_nt: TGTGCCAGCAGTCGGAGGCTCGGGACTAGCGGGGGATCAGATACGCAGTATTTT
cdr3_aa: CASSRRLGTSGGSDTQYF

v_call: TRBV7-2
j_call: TRBJ1-6
d_call: TRBD1
clone_size: NA
cdr3_nt: TGTGCCAGCAGCTCTTCCGGGACAGTGGGTTCACCCCTCCACTTT
cdr3_aa: CASSSSGTVGSPLHF

v_call: TRBV2
j_call: TRBJ2-7
d_call: NA
clone_size: few
cdr3_nt: TGTGCCAGCAGTGAAGAAGGGGCAGGGGTCTACGAGCAGTACTTC
cdr3_aa: CASSEEGAGVYEQYF

v_call: TRBV7-9
j_call: TRBJ2-3
d_call: NA
clone_size: NA
cdr3_nt: TGTGCCAGCAGCTTAGAACAGAGAAGGGCAGATACGCAGTATTTT
cdr3_aa: CASSLEQRRADTQYF

v_call: TRBV11-2
j_call: TRBJ2-2
d_call: NA
clone_size: NA
cdr3_nt: TGTGCCAGCACCCGGGACTCACCGGGGGAGCTGTTTTTT
cdr3_aa: CASTRDSPGELFF

v_call: TRBV20-1
j_call: TRBJ2-1
d_call: TRBD2
clone_size: NA
cdr3_nt: TGCAGTGCTAGAGACCTAGCGGGCACCTACAATGAGCAGTTCTTC
cdr3_aa: CSARDLAGTYNEQFF

v_call: TRBV28
j_call: TRBJ2-5
d_call: NA
clone_size: NA
cdr3_nt: TGTGCCAGCAGTCTACAACTACACGGCCAAGAGACCCAGTACTTC
cdr3_aa: CASSLQLHGQETQYF

v_call: TRBV27
j_call: TRBJ2-6
d_call: NA
clone_size: NA
cdr3_nt: TGTGCCAGCAGTTTTGCCGGGTTTGGGGCCAACGTCCTGACTTTC
cdr3_aa: CASSFAGFGANVLTF

v_call: TRBV30
j_call: TRBJ2-5
d_call: NA
clone_size: NA
cdr3_nt: TGTGCCTGGGCCCAGGGGAGGGAGACCCAGTACTTC
cdr3_aa: CAWAQGRETQYF

v_call: TRBV25-1
j_call: TRBJ2-7
d_call: NA
clone_size: NA
cdr3_nt: TGTGCCAGCAGTTATACAGGCGGCGGATACGAGCAGTACTTC
cdr3_aa: CASSYTGGGYEQYF

v_call: TRBV25-1
j_call: TRBJ2-7
d_call: TRBD1
clone_size: NA
cdr3_nt: TGTGCCAGCAGTGACTACGGGACAGGGTCCGACGAGCAGTACTTC
cdr3_aa: CASSDYGTGSDEQYF

v_call: TRBV2
j_call: TRBJ2-1
d_call: TRBD2
clone_size: NA
cdr3_nt: TGTGCCAGCAACAATCTAGCGGGAGAGCAGTTCTTC
cdr3_aa: CASNNLAGEQFF

v_call: TRBV20-1
j_call: TRBJ2-1
d_call: NA
clone_size: NA
cdr3_nt: TGCAGTGCTAGAGAACAGGGGCAGTTCTTC
cdr3_aa: CSAREQGQFF